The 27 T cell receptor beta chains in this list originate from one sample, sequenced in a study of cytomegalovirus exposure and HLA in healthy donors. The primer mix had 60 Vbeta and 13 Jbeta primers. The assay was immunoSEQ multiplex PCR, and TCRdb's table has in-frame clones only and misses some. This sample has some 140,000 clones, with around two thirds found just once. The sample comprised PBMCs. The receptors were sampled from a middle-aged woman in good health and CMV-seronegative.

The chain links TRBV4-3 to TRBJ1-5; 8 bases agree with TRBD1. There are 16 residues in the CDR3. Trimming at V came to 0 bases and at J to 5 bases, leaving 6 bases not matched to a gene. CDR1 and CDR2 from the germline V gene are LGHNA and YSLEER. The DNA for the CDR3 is TGCGCCAGCAGCCAAGATTGGGGACAGGCGTATCAGCCCCAGCATTTT. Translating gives CASSQDWGQAYQPQHF.

This chain's CDR3 is CASSLGLSNTGELFF. CDR3 DNA sequence: TGTGCCAGCAGCTTGGGACTTTCGAACACCGGGGAGCTGTTTTTT. J is TRBJ2-2 and V is TRBV5-8, with unresolved D. CDR1 and CDR2 (germline): SGHTS, YDEGEE. The CDR3 loop spans 15 amino acids. V was clipped by 0 bases and J by 0 bases, with 6 bases between them.

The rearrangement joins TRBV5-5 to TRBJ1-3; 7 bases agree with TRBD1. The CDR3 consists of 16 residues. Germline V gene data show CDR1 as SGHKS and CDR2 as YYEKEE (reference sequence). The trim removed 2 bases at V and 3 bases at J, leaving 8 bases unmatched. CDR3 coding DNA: TGTGCCAGCAGCTTTACAGGGGTTGGCGGTGGAAACACCATATATTTT. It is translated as CASSFTGVGGGNTIYF. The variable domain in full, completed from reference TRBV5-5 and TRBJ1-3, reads DAGVTQSPTHLIKTRGQQVTLRCSPISGHKSVSWYQQVLGQGPQFIFQYYEKEERGRGNFPDRFSARQFPNYSSELNVNALLLGDSALYLCASSFTGVGGGNTIYFGEGSWLTVV.

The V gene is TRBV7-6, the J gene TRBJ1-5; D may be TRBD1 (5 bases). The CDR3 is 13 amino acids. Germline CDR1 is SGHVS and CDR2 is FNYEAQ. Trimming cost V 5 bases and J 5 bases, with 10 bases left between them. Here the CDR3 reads CASSTREDQPQHF. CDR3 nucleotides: TGTGCCAGCAGCACCAGGGAGGATCAGCCCCAGCATTTT.

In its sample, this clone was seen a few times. The CDR3 bases are TGTGCCAGTAGTATCCTGGCGGAAGGCCTGAGCACTGAAGCTTTCTTT. Its protein is CASSILAEGLSTEAFF. The chain uses TRBV19 and TRBJ1-1; D uncertain. V was shortened by 3 bases and J by 4 bases, with 18 bases between the two germline ends. The CDR3 consists of 16 residues. Per the germline V gene, CDR1 is LNHDA and CDR2 is SQIVND (reference sequence).

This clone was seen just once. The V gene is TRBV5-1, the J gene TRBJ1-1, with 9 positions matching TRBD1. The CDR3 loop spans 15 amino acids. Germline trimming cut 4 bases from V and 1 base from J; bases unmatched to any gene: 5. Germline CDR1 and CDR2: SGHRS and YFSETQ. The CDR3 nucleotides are TGCGCCAGCAGCCGGACAGGGGTAGGGAACACTGAAGCTTTCTTT. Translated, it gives CASSRTGVGNTEAFF.

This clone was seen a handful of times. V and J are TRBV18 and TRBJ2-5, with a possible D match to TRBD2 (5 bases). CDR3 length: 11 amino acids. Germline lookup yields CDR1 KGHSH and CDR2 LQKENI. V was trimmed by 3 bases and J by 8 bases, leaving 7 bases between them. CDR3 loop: CASSPRDTQYF. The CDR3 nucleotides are TGTGCCAGCTCACCCCGGGATACCCAGTACTTC.

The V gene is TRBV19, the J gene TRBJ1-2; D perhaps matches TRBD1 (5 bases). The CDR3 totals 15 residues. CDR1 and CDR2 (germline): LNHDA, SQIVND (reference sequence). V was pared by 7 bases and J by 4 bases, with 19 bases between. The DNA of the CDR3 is TGTGCCAGTACCTTCCCGGGGGGAGATGCCTATGGCTACACCTTC. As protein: CASTFPGGDAYGYTF.

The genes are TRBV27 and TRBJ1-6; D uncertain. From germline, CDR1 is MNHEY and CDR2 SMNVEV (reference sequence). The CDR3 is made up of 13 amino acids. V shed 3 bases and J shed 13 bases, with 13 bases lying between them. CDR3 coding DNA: TGTGCCAGCAGTTTCGCAGGCCTTTTCCCCCTCCACTTT. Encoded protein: CASSFAGLFPLHF.

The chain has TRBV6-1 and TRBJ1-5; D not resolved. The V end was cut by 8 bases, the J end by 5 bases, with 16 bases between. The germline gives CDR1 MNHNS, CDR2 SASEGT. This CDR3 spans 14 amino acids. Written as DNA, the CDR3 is TGTGCCAGCTCTAGAATCGGGATCCATCAGCCCCAGCATTTT. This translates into CASSRIGIHQPQHF.

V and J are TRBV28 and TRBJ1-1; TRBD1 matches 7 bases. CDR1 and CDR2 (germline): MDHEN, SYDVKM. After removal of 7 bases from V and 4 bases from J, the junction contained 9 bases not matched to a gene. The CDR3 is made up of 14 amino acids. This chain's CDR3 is CASTTGEARTEAFF. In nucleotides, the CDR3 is TGTGCCAGCACAACAGGGGAGGCTCGCACTGAAGCTTTCTTT.

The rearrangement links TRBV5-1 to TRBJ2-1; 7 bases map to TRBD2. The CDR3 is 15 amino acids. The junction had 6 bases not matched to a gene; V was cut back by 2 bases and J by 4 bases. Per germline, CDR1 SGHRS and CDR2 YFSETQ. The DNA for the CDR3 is TGCGCCAGCAGCTTTGAAAGCGGGGTATACAATGAGCAGTTCTTC. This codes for CASSFESGVYNEQFF.

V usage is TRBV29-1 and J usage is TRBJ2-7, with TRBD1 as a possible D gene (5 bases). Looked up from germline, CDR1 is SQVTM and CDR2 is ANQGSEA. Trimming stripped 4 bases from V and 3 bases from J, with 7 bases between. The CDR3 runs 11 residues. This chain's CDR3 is CSVVRGYEQYF. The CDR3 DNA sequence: TGCAGCGTTGTAAGGGGCTACGAGCAGTACTTC.

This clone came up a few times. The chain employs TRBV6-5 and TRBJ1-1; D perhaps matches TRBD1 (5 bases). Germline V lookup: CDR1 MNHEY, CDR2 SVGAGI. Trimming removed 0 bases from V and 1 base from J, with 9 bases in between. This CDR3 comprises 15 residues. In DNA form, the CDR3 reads TGTGCCAGCAGTTACTCCACCAGGGCGAACACTGAAGCTTTCTTT. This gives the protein CASSYSTRANTEAFF.

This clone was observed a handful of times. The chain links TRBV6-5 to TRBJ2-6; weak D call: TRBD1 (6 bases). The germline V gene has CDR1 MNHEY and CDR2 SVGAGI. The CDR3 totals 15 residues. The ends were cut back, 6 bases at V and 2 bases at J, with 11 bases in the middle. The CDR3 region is CASRTGTTGANVLTF. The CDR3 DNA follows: TGTGCCAGCAGGACCGGGACAACTGGGGCCAACGTCCTGACTTTC.

CDR3 protein: CASSQDSRSNTGELFF. The CDR3 DNA sequence: TGCGCCAGCAGCCAAGACTCCAGGTCGAACACCGGGGAGCTGTTTTTT. The V and J genes are TRBV4-1 and TRBJ2-2; D gene unclear. Germline assignment: CDR1 MGHRA and CDR2 YSYEKL. The CDR3 is 16 amino acids. V lost 0 bases to trimming and J lost 0 bases, with 8 bases between them.

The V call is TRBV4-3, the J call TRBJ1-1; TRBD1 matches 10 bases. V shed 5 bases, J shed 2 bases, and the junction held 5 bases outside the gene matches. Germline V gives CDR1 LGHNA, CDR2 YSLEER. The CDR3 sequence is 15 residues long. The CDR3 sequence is CASSTRQGANTEAFF. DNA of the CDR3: TGCGCCAGCAGCACCCGACAGGGGGCCAACACTGAAGCTTTCTTT.

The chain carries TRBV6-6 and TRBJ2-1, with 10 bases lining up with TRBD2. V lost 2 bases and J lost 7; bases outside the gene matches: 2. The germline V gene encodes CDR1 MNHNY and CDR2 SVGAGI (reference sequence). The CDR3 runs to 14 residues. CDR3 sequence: CASSYSGGGNEQFF. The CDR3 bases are TGTGCCAGCAGTTACAGCGGGGGGGGGAATGAGCAGTTCTTC.

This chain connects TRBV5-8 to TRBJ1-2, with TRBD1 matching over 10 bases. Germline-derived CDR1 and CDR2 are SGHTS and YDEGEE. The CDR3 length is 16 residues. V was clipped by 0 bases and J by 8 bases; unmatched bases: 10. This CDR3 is CASSLAWTGGRKGYTF. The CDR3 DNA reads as TGTGCCAGCAGCTTGGCCTGGACAGGGGGGAGGAAAGGCTACACCTTC.

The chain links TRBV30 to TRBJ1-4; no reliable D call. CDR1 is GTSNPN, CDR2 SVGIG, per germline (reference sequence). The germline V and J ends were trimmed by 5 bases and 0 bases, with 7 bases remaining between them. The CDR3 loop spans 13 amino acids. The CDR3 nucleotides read TGTGCCTGGGCGAGGGCAACTAATGAAAAACTGTTTTTT. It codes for CAWARATNEKLFF.

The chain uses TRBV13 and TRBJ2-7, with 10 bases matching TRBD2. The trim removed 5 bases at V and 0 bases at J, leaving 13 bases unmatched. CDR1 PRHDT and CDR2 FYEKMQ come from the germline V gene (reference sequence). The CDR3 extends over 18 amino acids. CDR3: CASSPPGLADFDSYEQYF. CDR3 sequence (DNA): TGTGCCAGCAGCCCACCCGGACTAGCGGATTTCGACTCCTACGAGCAGTACTTC.

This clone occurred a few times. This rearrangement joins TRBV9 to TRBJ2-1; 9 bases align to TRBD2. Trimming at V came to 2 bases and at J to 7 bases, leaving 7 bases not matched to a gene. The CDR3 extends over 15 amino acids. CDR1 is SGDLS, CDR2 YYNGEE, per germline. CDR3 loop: CASSVFGGGVNEQFF. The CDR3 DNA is TGTGCCAGCAGCGTCTTCGGCGGGGGGGTAAATGAGCAGTTCTTC.

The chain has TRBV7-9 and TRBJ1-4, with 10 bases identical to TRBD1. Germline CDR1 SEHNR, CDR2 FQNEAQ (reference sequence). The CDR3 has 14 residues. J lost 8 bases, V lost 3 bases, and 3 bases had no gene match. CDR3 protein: CASSFGQGVEKLFF. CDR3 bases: TGTGCCAGCAGCTTTGGACAGGGGGTGGAAAAACTGTTTTTT. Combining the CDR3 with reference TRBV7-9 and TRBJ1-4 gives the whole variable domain DTGVSQNPRHKITKRGQNVTFRCDPISEHNRLYWYRQTLGQGPEFLTYFQNEAQLEKSRLLSDRFSAERPKGSFSTLEIQRTEQGDSAMYLCASSFGQGVEKLFFGSGTQLSVL.

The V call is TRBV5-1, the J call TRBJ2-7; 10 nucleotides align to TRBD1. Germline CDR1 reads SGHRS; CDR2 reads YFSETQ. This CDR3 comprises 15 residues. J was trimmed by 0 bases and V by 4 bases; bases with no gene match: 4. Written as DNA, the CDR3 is TGCGCCAGCAGCCCGACAGGGGGCAGCTCCTACGAGCAGTACTTC. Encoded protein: CASSPTGGSSYEQYF. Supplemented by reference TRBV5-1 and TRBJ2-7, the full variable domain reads KAGVTQTPRYLIKTRGQQVTLSCSPISGHRSVSWYQQTPGQGLQFLFEYFSETQRNKGNFPGRFSGRQFSNSRSEMNVSTLELGDSALYLCASSPTGGSSYEQYFGPGTRLTVT.

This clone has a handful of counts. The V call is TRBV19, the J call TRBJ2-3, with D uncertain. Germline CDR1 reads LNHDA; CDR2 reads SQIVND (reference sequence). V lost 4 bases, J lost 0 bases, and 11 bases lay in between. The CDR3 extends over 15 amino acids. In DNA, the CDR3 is TGTGCCAGTAGTAGGAGTCAGATCAGCACAGATACGCAGTATTTT. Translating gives CASSRSQISTDTQYF.

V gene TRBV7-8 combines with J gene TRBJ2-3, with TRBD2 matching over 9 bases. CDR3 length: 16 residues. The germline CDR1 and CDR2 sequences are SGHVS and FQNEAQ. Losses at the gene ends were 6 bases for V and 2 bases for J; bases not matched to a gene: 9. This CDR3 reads CASRRIAGDNTDTQYF. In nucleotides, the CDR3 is TGTGCCAGCAGGAGAATAGCGGGGGACAACACAGATACGCAGTATTTT.

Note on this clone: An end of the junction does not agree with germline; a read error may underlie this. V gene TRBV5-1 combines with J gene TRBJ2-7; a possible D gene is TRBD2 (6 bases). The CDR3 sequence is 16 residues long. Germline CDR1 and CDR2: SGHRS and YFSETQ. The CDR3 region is CASSLGGRGSSYEQCF. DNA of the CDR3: TGCGCCAGCAGCTTGGGAGGTCGGGGGAGCTCCTACGAGCAGTGCTTC.